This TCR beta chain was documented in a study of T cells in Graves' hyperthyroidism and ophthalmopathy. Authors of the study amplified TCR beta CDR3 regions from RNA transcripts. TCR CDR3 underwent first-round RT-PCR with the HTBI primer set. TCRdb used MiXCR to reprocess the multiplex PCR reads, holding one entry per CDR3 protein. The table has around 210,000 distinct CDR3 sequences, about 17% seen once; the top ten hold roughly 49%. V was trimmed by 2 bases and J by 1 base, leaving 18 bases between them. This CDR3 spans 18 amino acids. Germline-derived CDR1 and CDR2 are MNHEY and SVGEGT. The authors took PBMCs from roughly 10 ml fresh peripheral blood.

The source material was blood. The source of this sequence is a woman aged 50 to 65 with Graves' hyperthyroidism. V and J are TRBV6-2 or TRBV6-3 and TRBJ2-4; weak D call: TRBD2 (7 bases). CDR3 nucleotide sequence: TGTGCCAGCAGTTACGGCCGAGGGGGGGGGATGGCCAAAAACATTCAGTACTTC. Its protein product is CASSYGRGGGMAKNIQYF.